This TCR beta chain derives from a study of T-cell reconstitution after alpha-beta-depleted transplantation in children. Study-wide results and caveats: By about two months after transplant, alpha-beta T cells reportedly arose from several hundred graft clones that had expanded. T cells produced anew were the main source of T-cell counts and diversity one year after transplant. After transplant, high TCRbeta diversity at day 60 in some patients arose from surviving recipient T cells and thymic progenitors.

The V end lost 5 bases, the J end lost 4 bases, and 14 bases lay between the germline ends. This CDR3 comprises 14 residues. Germline V lookup: CDR1 MDHEN, CDR2 SYDVKM. Unique molecular identifiers were used in preparing the TCRbeta library. TCRdb reprocessed the PCR reads via MiXCR and lists one record per CDR3 protein. The sample lists about 300,000 distinct CDR3 sequences, around a tenth occurring once. This clonotype was seen at least ten times. Its antigen is not identified. V and J are TRBV28 and TRBJ2-5; maybe TRBD1 (5 bases). This receptor was obtained from a boy less than two years old with acute myeloid leukemia, due to receive a stem cell transplant. Sequencing was performed on PBMCs, taken before TCRalphabeta/CD19-depleted stem cell transplant. The chain's CDR3 is CASSKTRVGETQYF. CDR3 DNA sequence: TGTGCCAGCAGTAAGACCAGGGTTGGAGAGACCCAGTACTTC.